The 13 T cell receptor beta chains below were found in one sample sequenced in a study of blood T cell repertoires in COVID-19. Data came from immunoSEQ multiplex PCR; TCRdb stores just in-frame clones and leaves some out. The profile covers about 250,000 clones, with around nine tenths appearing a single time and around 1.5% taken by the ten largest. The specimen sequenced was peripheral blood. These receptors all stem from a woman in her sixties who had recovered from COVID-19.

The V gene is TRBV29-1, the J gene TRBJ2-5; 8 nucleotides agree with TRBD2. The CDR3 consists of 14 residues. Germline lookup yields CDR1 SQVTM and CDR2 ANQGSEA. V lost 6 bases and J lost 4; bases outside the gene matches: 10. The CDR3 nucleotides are TGCAGCGTAACCCATACGGGAGGGCGAGAGACCCAGTACTTC. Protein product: CSVTHTGGRETQYF.

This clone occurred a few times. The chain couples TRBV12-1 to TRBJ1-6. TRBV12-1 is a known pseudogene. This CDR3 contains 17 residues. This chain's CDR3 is CASSFVVDALRNSPLHF. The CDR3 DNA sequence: TGTGCCAGCAGCTTTGTCGTAGATGCCTTGAGGAATTCACCCCTCCACTTT.

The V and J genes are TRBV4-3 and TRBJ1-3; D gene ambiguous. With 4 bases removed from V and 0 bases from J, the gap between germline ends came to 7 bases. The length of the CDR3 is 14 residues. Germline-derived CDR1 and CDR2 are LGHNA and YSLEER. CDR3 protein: CASSPRNSGNTIYF. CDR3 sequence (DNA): TGCGCCAGCAGCCCGCGTAACTCTGGAAACACCATATATTTT.

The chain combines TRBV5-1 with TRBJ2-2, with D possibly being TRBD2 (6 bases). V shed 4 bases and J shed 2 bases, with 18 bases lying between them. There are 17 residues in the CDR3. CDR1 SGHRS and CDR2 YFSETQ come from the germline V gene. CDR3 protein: CASSGGPTEGNTGELFF. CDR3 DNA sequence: TGCGCCAGCAGCGGGGGTCCCACGGAGGGAAACACCGGGGAGCTGTTTTTT.

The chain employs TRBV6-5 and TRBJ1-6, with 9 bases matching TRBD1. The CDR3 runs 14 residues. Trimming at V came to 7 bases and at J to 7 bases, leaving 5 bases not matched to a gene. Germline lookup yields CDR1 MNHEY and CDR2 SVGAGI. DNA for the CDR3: TGTGCCAGCAATCCGACAGGGGGGAATTCACCCCTCCACTTT. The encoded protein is CASNPTGGNSPLHF.

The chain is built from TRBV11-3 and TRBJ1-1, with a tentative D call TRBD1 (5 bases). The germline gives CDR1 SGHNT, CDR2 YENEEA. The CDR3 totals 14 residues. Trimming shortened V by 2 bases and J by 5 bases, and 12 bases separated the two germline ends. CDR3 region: CASSLRGPRTEAFF. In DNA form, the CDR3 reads TGTGCCAGCAGCTTAAGGGGCCCAAGGACTGAAGCTTTCTTT.

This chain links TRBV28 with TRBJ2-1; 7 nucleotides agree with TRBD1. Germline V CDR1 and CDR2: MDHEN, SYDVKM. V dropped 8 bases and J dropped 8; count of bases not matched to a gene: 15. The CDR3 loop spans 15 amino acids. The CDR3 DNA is TGTGCCAGCTGGGGATTGGGAACAGGGGTTGATGAGCAGTTCTTC. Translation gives CASWGLGTGVDEQFF.

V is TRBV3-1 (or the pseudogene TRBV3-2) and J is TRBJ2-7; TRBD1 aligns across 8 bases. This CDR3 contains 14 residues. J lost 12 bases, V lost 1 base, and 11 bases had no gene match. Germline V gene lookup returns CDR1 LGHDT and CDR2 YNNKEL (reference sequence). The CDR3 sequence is CASSQVGGTGGRYF. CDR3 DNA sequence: TGTGCCAGCAGCCAAGTAGGCGGGACAGGCGGTCGGTACTTC.

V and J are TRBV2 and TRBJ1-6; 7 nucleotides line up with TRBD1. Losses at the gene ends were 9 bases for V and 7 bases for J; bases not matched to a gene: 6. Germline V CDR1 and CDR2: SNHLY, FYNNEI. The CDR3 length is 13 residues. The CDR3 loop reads CASRQGRNSPLHF. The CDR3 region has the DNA TGTGCCAGTCGACAGGGTAGGAATTCACCCCTCCACTTT.

In DNA form, the CDR3 reads TGTGCCACCCGACTCTTCACCCGGTCCGGAAACACCATATATTTT. Translated: CATRLFTRSGNTIYF. The chain couples TRBV6-5 to TRBJ1-3; no definite D call. This CDR3 has 15 amino acids. With 10 bases removed from V and 4 bases from J, the gap between germline ends came to 20 bases. The germline gives CDR1 MNHEY, CDR2 SVGAGI.

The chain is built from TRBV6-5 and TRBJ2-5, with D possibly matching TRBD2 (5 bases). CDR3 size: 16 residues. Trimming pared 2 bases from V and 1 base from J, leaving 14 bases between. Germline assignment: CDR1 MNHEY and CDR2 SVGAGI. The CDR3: CASSYAFEGSQETQYF. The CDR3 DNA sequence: TGTGCCAGCAGTTACGCTTTTGAGGGAAGCCAAGAGACCCAGTACTTC.

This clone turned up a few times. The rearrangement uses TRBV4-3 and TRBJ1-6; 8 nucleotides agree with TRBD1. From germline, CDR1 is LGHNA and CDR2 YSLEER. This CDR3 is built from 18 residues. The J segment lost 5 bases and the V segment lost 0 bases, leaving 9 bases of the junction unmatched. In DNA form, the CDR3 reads TGCGCCAGCAGCCAAGAGCGGCAGGGGGCAGGGAATAATTCACCCCTCCACTTT. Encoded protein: CASSQERQGAGNNSPLHF.

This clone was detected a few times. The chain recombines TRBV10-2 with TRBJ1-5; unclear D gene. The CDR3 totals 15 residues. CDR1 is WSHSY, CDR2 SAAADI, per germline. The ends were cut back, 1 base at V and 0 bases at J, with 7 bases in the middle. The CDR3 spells CASSEWSASNQPQHF. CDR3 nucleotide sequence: TGCGCCAGCAGTGAGTGGAGTGCTAGCAATCAGCCCCAGCATTTT.